A selection of T cell receptor beta chains follows, all from one sample in a study of cytomegalovirus exposure and HLA in healthy donors. TCRdb's table, derived via immunoSEQ multiplex PCR, lists solely in-frame clones and lacks some. This sample has some 170,000 clones, with around 77% found just once. Specimen: PBMCs. These receptors were collected from a woman aged 40 to 50 in good health and CMV-seronegative. Both conserved end residues are part of each CDR3. Each record gives: D gene, V gene, clone size, J gene, CDR3 protein, CDR3 DNA. D genes are given only for firm matches. Where a row states a size, it is once, few, many or the class of an expanded clone; other rows omit it.

D gene: TRBD1; V gene: TRBV7-9; clone size: .; J gene: TRBJ1-4; CDR3 protein: CASSLEGQGAQKLFF; CDR3 DNA: TGTGCCAGCAGCTTAGAGGGCCAGGGGGCGCAGAAACTGTTTTTT
D gene: .; V gene: TRBV9; clone size: .; J gene: TRBJ1-1; CDR3 protein: CASSAILTPPRAFF; CDR3 DNA: TGTGCCAGCAGCGCCATTCTAACCCCCCCTAGGGCTTTCTTT
D gene: .; V gene: TRBV28; clone size: .; J gene: TRBJ1-1; CDR3 protein: CASRGGEGTEAFF; CDR3 DNA: TGTGCCAGCAGGGGGGGGGAGGGCACTGAAGCTTTCTTT
D gene: .; V gene: TRBV13; clone size: .; J gene: TRBJ2-2; CDR3 protein: CASSPRSGELFF; CDR3 DNA: TGTGCCAGCAGCCCCCGGTCCGGGGAGCTGTTTTTT
D gene: TRBD1; V gene: TRBV6-6; clone size: .; J gene: TRBJ1-5; CDR3 protein: CASRPTGSSNQPQHF; CDR3 DNA: TGTGCCAGCAGACCGACAGGGTCTAGCAATCAGCCCCAGCATTTT
D gene: .; V gene: TRBV2; clone size: .; J gene: TRBJ1-2; CDR3 protein: CASSGGGQKEYGYTF; CDR3 DNA: TGTGCCAGCAGTGGGGGGGGACAAAAAGAGTATGGCTACACCTTC
D gene: .; V gene: TRBV29-1; clone size: once; J gene: TRBJ1-2; CDR3 protein: CSGYRAGGYTF; CDR3 DNA: TGCAGCGGGTACAGGGCGGGCGGCTACACCTTC
D gene: TRBD1; V gene: TRBV6-5; clone size: once; J gene: TRBJ1-1; CDR3 protein: CASTSTGGTEAFF; CDR3 DNA: TGTGCCAGCACCTCGACAGGGGGCACTGAAGCTTTCTTT
D gene: TRBD1; V gene: TRBV5-1; clone size: .; J gene: TRBJ2-7; CDR3 protein: CASRTGLGYEQYF; CDR3 DNA: TGCGCCAGCCGGACAGGGTTAGGATACGAGCAGTACTTC
D gene: .; V gene: TRBV6-1; clone size: .; J gene: TRBJ1-1; CDR3 protein: CASTEQGMSTEAFF; CDR3 DNA: TGTGCCAGCACGGAACAGGGAATGAGCACTGAAGCTTTCTTT
D gene: TRBD1; V gene: TRBV19; clone size: .; J gene: TRBJ2-6; CDR3 protein: CASSNTGGAGANVLTF; CDR3 DNA: TGTGCCAGTAGTAACACAGGGGGCGCTGGGGCCAACGTCCTGACTTTC
D gene: TRBD1; V gene: TRBV30; clone size: .; J gene: TRBJ1-4; CDR3 protein: CAWAAGTGYEKLFF; CDR3 DNA: TGTGCCTGGGCTGCCGGGACAGGGTATGAAAAACTGTTTTTT
D gene: .; V gene: TRBV7-9; clone size: .; J gene: TRBJ1-2; CDR3 protein: CASSYGGQSNYGYTF; CDR3 DNA: TGTGCCAGCAGCTACGGCGGACAGTCAAACTATGGCTACACCTTC
D gene: TRBD2; V gene: TRBV30; clone size: .; J gene: TRBJ2-5; CDR3 protein: CAWTRGGGETQYF; CDR3 DNA: TGTGCCTGGACGCGGGGGGGCGGGGAGACCCAGTACTTC
D gene: .; V gene: TRBV10-3; clone size: few; J gene: TRBJ2-1; CDR3 protein: CAISAKPNEQFF; CDR3 DNA: TGTGCCATCAGTGCCAAGCCCAATGAGCAGTTCTTC
D gene: .; V gene: TRBV2; clone size: few; J gene: TRBJ2-7; CDR3 protein: CASRTVSYEQYF; CDR3 DNA: TGTGCCAGCAGGACAGTCTCCTACGAGCAGTACTTC
D gene: .; V gene: TRBV7-9; clone size: .; J gene: TRBJ2-1; CDR3 protein: CASSFSPSSTEQFF; CDR3 DNA: TGTGCCAGCAGCTTTTCCCCTAGCTCTACTGAGCAGTTCTTC
D gene: .; V gene: TRBV6-5; clone size: .; J gene: TRBJ2-7; CDR3 protein: CASSYSYQNEQYF; CDR3 DNA: TGTGCCAGCAGTTATTCCTATCAAAACGAGCAGTACTTC
D gene: TRBD2; V gene: TRBV29-1; clone size: few; J gene: TRBJ2-5; CDR3 protein: CSVVGAGGPGETQYF; CDR3 DNA: TGCAGCGTTGTAGGTGCGGGAGGGCCGGGAGAGACCCAGTACTTC
D gene: .; V gene: TRBV7-3; clone size: .; J gene: TRBJ2-5; CDR3 protein: CASSLTGGKETQYF; CDR3 DNA: TGTGCCAGCAGCTTAACCGGGGGTAAGGAGACCCAGTACTTC
D gene: .; V gene: TRBV5-4; clone size: .; J gene: TRBJ2-1; CDR3 protein: CASSFHSNEQFF; CDR3 DNA: TGTGCCAGCAGCTTCCACAGCAATGAGCAGTTCTTC
D gene: .; V gene: TRBV5-6; clone size: .; J gene: TRBJ2-3; CDR3 protein: CASSYQVTDTQYF; CDR3 DNA: TGTGCCAGCAGCTATCAGGTCACAGATACGCAGTATTTT
D gene: TRBD1; V gene: TRBV5-1; clone size: .; J gene: TRBJ1-5; CDR3 protein: CASSLRHLDRGGDSNQPQHF; CDR3 DNA: TGCGCCAGCAGCTTGAGGCATTTGGACAGGGGAGGAGATAGCAATCAGCCCCAGCATTTT
D gene: TRBD2; V gene: TRBV4-2; clone size: .; J gene: TRBJ2-2; CDR3 protein: CASSRLAGSNTGELFF; CDR3 DNA: TGTGCCAGCAGTCGATTAGCGGGATCGAACACCGGGGAGCTGTTTTTT
D gene: TRBD1; V gene: TRBV11-2; clone size: .; J gene: TRBJ1-5; CDR3 protein: CASSLDRGSNQPQHF; CDR3 DNA: TGTGCCAGCAGCTTGGACAGGGGAAGCAATCAGCCCCAGCATTTT
D gene: .; V gene: TRBV9; clone size: few; J gene: TRBJ2-7; CDR3 protein: CASSARPTGDEQYF; CDR3 DNA: TGTGCCAGCAGCGCCCGTCCCACGGGGGACGAGCAGTACTTC
D gene: .; V gene: TRBV19; clone size: .; J gene: TRBJ1-1; CDR3 protein: CASSIAGTWNTEAFF; CDR3 DNA: TGTGCCAGTAGTATAGCGGGTACGTGGAACACTGAAGCTTTCTTT
D gene: TRBD1; V gene: TRBV19; clone size: .; J gene: TRBJ2-3; CDR3 protein: CASTPQGADTQYF; CDR3 DNA: TGTGCCAGTACCCCTCAGGGGGCAGATACGCAGTATTTT
D gene: TRBD1; V gene: TRBV5-1; clone size: .; J gene: TRBJ1-2; CDR3 protein: CASSSGTGLRGYGYTF; CDR3 DNA: TGCGCCAGCAGCTCCGGGACAGGGTTAAGGGGGTATGGCTACACCTTC
D gene: .; V gene: TRBV30; clone size: .; J gene: TRBJ1-4; CDR3 protein: CAWSGRGGEKLFF; CDR3 DNA: TGTGCCTGGAGTGGGCGGGGGGGTGAAAAACTGTTTTTT
D gene: TRBD1; V gene: TRBV2; clone size: .; J gene: TRBJ2-3; CDR3 protein: CASSAGTASTDTQYF; CDR3 DNA: TGTGCCAGCAGTGCCGGGACAGCTAGCACAGATACGCAGTATTTT
D gene: .; V gene: TRBV7-9; clone size: .; J gene: TRBJ1-2; CDR3 protein: CASSLAGSHYTF; CDR3 DNA: TGTGCCAGCAGCTTGGCAGGGTCCCATTACACCTTC
D gene: .; V gene: TRBV30; clone size: few; J gene: TRBJ1-2; CDR3 protein: CAWSTYSNYGYTF; CDR3 DNA: TGTGCCTGGAGTACTTACAGCAACTATGGCTACACCTTC
D gene: .; V gene: TRBV2; clone size: few; J gene: TRBJ1-2; CDR3 protein: CASTGTVTNYGYTF; CDR3 DNA: TGTGCCAGCACCGGGACTGTAACTAACTATGGCTACACCTTC
D gene: TRBD1; V gene: TRBV6-6; clone size: .; J gene: TRBJ2-1; CDR3 protein: CASSYSTQGNYNEQFF; CDR3 DNA: TGTGCCAGCAGTTACTCGACACAGGGGAACTACAATGAGCAGTTCTTC
D gene: TRBD2; V gene: TRBV28; clone size: few; J gene: TRBJ2-7; CDR3 protein: CASSLNSPVWGGASTYEQYF; CDR3 DNA: TGTGCCAGCAGTTTAAACTCGCCGGTTTGGGGGGGAGCCTCAACCTACGAGCAGTACTTC
D gene: .; V gene: TRBV30; clone size: .; J gene: TRBJ2-1; CDR3 protein: CAWTELPYNEQFF; CDR3 DNA: TGTGCCTGGACGGAGCTCCCCTACAATGAGCAGTTCTTC
D gene: .; V gene: TRBV6-1; clone size: .; J gene: TRBJ2-3; CDR3 protein: CASSDFGRGTDTQYF; CDR3 DNA: TGTGCCAGCAGTGACTTTGGGAGAGGCACAGATACGCAGTATTTT
D gene: .; V gene: TRBV6-4; clone size: .; J gene: TRBJ1-5; CDR3 protein: CASSDAGNQPQHF; CDR3 DNA: TGTGCCAGCAGTGACGCCGGGAATCAGCCCCAGCATTTT
D gene: .; V gene: TRBV29-1; clone size: .; J gene: TRBJ1-2; CDR3 protein: CSVEQANYGYTF; CDR3 DNA: TGCAGCGTTGAACAGGCGAACTATGGCTACACCTTC